These 3 T cell receptor beta chains share one sample of origin, sequenced in a study of shared clonotypes between healthy human individuals. Profiling relied on immunoSEQ multiplex PCR, and the TCRdb table lists in-frame clones only, not all of them. The sample lists 550,000 to 600,000 clones; about 80% were seen once. The specimen was PBMCs. These receptors all come from a woman aged 40 to 50 in good health. Some clones in this sample may be carry-over from other donors' samples.

This chain connects TRBV29-1 to TRBJ2-7; tentatively, D is TRBD1 (5 bases). CDR1 and CDR2 (germline): SQVTM, ANQGSEA. Trimming left V 7 bases short and J 4 bases short, with 26 bases between. There are 16 residues in the CDR3. The CDR3 here is CSAKGARTGHQYEQYF. The CDR3 region has the DNA TGCAGCGCAAAAGGGGCCCGAACAGGACATCAGTACGAGCAGTACTTC.

This CDR3 is CASSTGTSDYEQYF. CDR3 DNA sequence: TGCGCCAGCAGCACCGGGACTAGCGATTACGAGCAGTACTTC. The rearrangement joins TRBV5-1 to TRBJ2-7, with 10 bases lining up with TRBD2. V lost 4 bases to trimming and J lost 4 bases; unmatched junction nucleotides: 5. The germline gives CDR1 SGHRS, CDR2 YFSETQ. CDR3 length equals 14 residues. Drawing the rest from reference TRBV5-1 and TRBJ2-7, the complete variable domain is KAGVTQTPRYLIKTRGQQVTLSCSPISGHRSVSWYQQTPGQGLQFLFEYFSETQRNKGNFPGRFSGRQFSNSRSEMNVSTLELGDSALYLCASSTGTSDYEQYFGPGTRLTVT.

The J gene is TRBJ2-5, the V gene TRBV2, with 8 bases fitting TRBD1. Unmatched junction bases numbered 11, after V lost 6 bases and J lost 5 bases. The CDR3 is 15 amino acids. Germline V lookup: CDR1 SNHLY, CDR2 FYNNEI. The CDR3 is CASRLGQGGWETQYF. CDR3 sequence (DNA): TGTGCCAGCAGGCTAGGACAGGGAGGTTGGGAGACCCAGTACTTC.